The rows below give T cell receptor beta chains drawn from one sample of a study of TIL therapy for anti-PD-1-resistant metastatic lung cancer. Here immunoSEQ multiplex PCR was the method, and the copy in TCRdb shows in-frame clones only, minus some. This sample has approximately 4,900 clones, with roughly 64% found just once. The starting material was tumor tissue, obtained at baseline. All receptors come from a man aged 65 to 79 with non-small cell lung cancer. Both conserved end residues are part of each CDR3. A D gene is named only where the DNA matches it firmly. The size of a clone is reported for some rows only, either as once, few or many, or as a class for expanded clones.

d_call j_call clone_size v_call cdr3_aa cdr3_nt
TRBD1 TRBJ2-2 . TRBV5-1 CASSFGLDRARGIAGELFF TGCGCCAGCAGCTTTGGGTTGGACAGGGCCCGGGGAATTGCCGGGGAGCTGTTTTTT
. TRBJ2-1 . TRBV20-1 CSAREWSREFF TGCAGTGCTAGAGAGTGGAGTCGAGAGTTCTTC
. TRBJ2-7 few TRBV18 CASSPTPSYEQYF TGTGCCAGCTCACCGACACCCTCCTACGAGCAGTACTTC
. TRBJ1-5 . TRBV21-1 CASSKGGPENSNQPQHF TGTGCCAGCAGCAAAGGAGGGCCAGAGAATAGCAATCAGCCCCAGCATTTT
. TRBJ2-3 . TRBV5-1 CASSLMGGRTDTQYF TGCGCCAGCAGCTTGATGGGGGGGCGCACAGATACGCAGTATTTT
TRBD2 TRBJ2-1 few TRBV5-6 CASSWSGKPYNEQFF TGTGCCAGCAGCTGGAGCGGGAAACCATACAATGAGCAGTTCTTC
. TRBJ1-1 . TRBV27 CASSGTGTGVGEAFF TGTGCCAGCAGTGGGACCGGGACCGGGGTTGGAGAAGCTTTCTTT
. TRBJ2-2 . TRBV6-4 CASSEAGSTGELFF TGTGCCAGCAGTGAGGCAGGTTCAACCGGGGAGCTGTTTTTT
. TRBJ2-7 . TRBV6-5 CASKGAGEQYF TGTGCCAGCAAGGGGGCGGGAGAGCAGTACTTC
. TRBJ1-5 . TRBV7-6 CASSSGGNQPQHF TGTGCCAGCAGCTCCGGGGGGAATCAGCCCCAGCATTTT
TRBD2 TRBJ2-7 . TRBV27 CASVDLAGSYEQYF TGTGCCAGCGTCGACCTAGCGGGCTCCTACGAGCAGTACTTC
TRBD1 TRBJ1-5 few TRBV6-1 CASSWTGENQPQHF TGTGCCAGCAGCTGGACAGGGGAGAATCAGCCCCAGCATTTT
. TRBJ2-3 . TRBV28 CASNDRSSGTDTQYF TGTGCCAGCAACGACAGGTCGTCGGGCACAGATACGCAGTATTTT
TRBD1 TRBJ1-2 . TRBV19 CASSTRHGTGEFLF TGTGCCAGTAGTACACGCCACGGGACAGGGGAATTTCTCTTC
TRBD1 TRBJ2-3 . TRBV5-1 CASSSPGKGQGAYTQYF TGCGCCAGCAGCTCTCCCGGCAAAGGACAGGGGGCTTATACGCAGTATTTT
TRBD1 TRBJ2-5 . TRBV15 CATSRDLPSDRVETQYF TGTGCCACCAGCAGAGATCTACCCTCCGACAGGGTTGAGACCCAGTACTTC
. TRBJ2-1 medium-sized TRBV7-6 CASSFVYNEQFF TGTGCCAGCAGCTTTGTCTACAATGAGCAGTTCTTC
TRBD2 TRBJ2-3 . TRBV19 CATRIAGGYTDTQYF TGTGCCACTAGAATAGCGGGAGGTTATACAGATACGCAGTATTTT
TRBD2 TRBJ2-7 . TRBV28 CASSGTSGGFVYEQYF TGTGCCAGCAGCGGGACTAGCGGGGGGTTTGTGTACGAGCAGTACTTC
. TRBJ1-5 once TRBV28 CASSLFRLRPQHF TGTGCCAGCAGTTTATTTCGCCTCCGCCCCCAGCATTTT
TRBD1 TRBJ1-5 . TRBV28 CASSLLRGYQPQHF TGTGCCAGCAGTTTACTCAGGGGGTACCAGCCCCAGCATTTT
. TRBJ2-7 few TRBV7-6 CASSPGPRAYEQYF TGTGCCAGCAGCCCCGGGCCGAGAGCCTACGAGCAGTACTTC
. TRBJ2-3 . TRBV6-6 CASSYLVDNTQYF TGTGCCAGCAGTTACTTGGTTGATAATACGCAGTATTTT
. TRBJ1-1 . TRBV10-3 CAISEFGGIEAEAFF TGTGCCATCAGTGAGTTCGGGGGGATAGAAGCTGAAGCTTTCTTT
. TRBJ2-1 . TRBV7-3 CASSLNSRGNEQFF TGTGCCAGCAGCTTAAATAGTAGAGGCAATGAGCAGTTCTTC
. TRBJ2-1 . TRBV5-1 CASTRRPPDNEQFF TGCGCCAGCACCCGGCGTCCCCCCGACAATGAGCAGTTCTTC
. TRBJ1-3 . TRBV9 CASSVRPSGRSAGNTIYF TGTGCCAGCAGCGTCCGGCCATCGGGCAGGAGTGCTGGAAACACCATATATTTT
TRBD1 TRBJ2-7 once TRBV15 CATSRFTGTGSEEQYF TGTGCCACCAGCAGATTCACCGGGACAGGCTCCGAGGAGCAGTACTTC